The rows below give T cell receptor beta chains drawn from one sample of a study of blood T cell repertoires in COVID-19. Sequencing was performed with immunoSEQ multiplex PCR; in TCRdb, only in-frame clones are kept and a portion is missing. The data show over 75,000 clones, 80% seen once. The sample comprised peripheral blood. These receptors originate from a woman aged 70-85 years with acute or convalescent COVID-19. CDR3s include the opening cysteine and the closing phenylalanine or tryptophan. The D gene is left open where the match is weak. Clone size is shown for a subset of rows, as once, few, many or a class of expanded clone.

clone_size	d_call	j_call	v_call	cdr3_nt	cdr3_aa
few	TRBD1	TRBJ2-1	TRBV5-1	TGCGCCAGCAGCGAAATGACAGGGATCTACAATGAGCAGTTCTTC	CASSEMTGIYNEQFF
NA	TRBD1	TRBJ1-2	TRBV27	TGTGCCAGCAGTCTCCAGGGACAGGGTCTCCATTACTTC	CASSLQGQGLHYF
NA	NA	TRBJ1-4	TRBV30	TGTGCCTGGAGTGTGATCAGGGGAGAAAAACTGTTTTTT	CAWSVIRGEKLFF
NA	NA	TRBJ1-5	TRBV5-5	TGTGCCAGCAGCTTGCAGGCTAGCCAGGGGACATTGCTCCGTCAGCCCCAGCATTTT	CASSLQASQGTLLRQPQHF
once	NA	TRBJ1-2	TRBV4-3	TGCGCCAGCAGCCAAGATAGGAGCGGATACTATGGCTACACCTTC	CASSQDRSGYYGYTF
few	NA	TRBJ1-1	TRBV16	TGTGCCAGCAGCCAATCCACAGTGGCCCCCCGACGCTTT	CASSQSTVAPRRF
NA	NA	TRBJ1-1	TRBV7-2	TGTGCCAGCAGCTTAGACAGGGTAAACACTGAAGCTTTCTTT	CASSLDRVNTEAFF
once	NA	TRBJ2-7	TRBV7-2	TGTGCCAGCAGCCATTATAGCTCCTACGAGCAGTACTTC	CASSHYSSYEQYF
once	NA	TRBJ1-6	TRBV10-3	TGTGCCATCAGTGAGGGCAGGGTTTCACCCCTCCACTTT	CAISEGRVSPLHF
few	TRBD2	TRBJ2-3	TRBV30	TGTGCCTGGAGCCGGGGGGGACTAGCCGTGTATTTT	CAWSRGGLAVYF
NA	NA	TRBJ1-1	TRBV29-1	TGCAGCGTTGATTGGGGCAACACTGAAGCTTTCTTT	CSVDWGNTEAFF
NA	NA	TRBJ2-6	TRBV10-1	TGCGCCAGCAGTCTGAGTCGTAGCTCTGGGGCCAACGTCCTGACTTTC	CASSLSRSSGANVLTF
NA	NA	TRBJ2-3	TRBV7-9	TGTGCCAGCAGCCCCTGGGCTAGCACAGATACGCAGTATTTT	CASSPWASTDTQYF
NA	TRBD1	TRBJ2-3	TRBV5-1	TGCGCCAGCAGCTCTTCCGGGACAGGGCCGACAGATACGCAGTATTTT	CASSSSGTGPTDTQYF
NA	TRBD1	TRBJ2-6	TRBV5-4	TGTGCCAGCAGCCCGATGACCGGACAGGGGGGATCTGGGGCCAACGTCCTGACTTTC	CASSPMTGQGGSGANVLTF
NA	NA	TRBJ1-2	TRBV20-1	TGCAGTGCTAGGCGCGAAGCCTCTTACACCTTC	CSARREASYTF
once	NA	TRBJ2-7	TRBV10-2	TGCGCCAGCAGTGACCCCTCGGTTGAGGGCTACGAGCAGTACTTC	CASSDPSVEGYEQYF
NA	NA	TRBJ2-7	TRBV12-3/TRBV12-4	TGTGCCAGCAGTTTAGTCCTAACGGGAGAGCAGTACTTC	CASSLVLTGEQYF
few	TRBD2	TRBJ2-3	TRBV6-5	TGTGCCAGCAGTAGGCTAGCGGGGGGCGCAGATACGCAGTATTTT	CASSRLAGGADTQYF
NA	NA	TRBJ2-2	TRBV5-4	TGTGCCAGCAGCTCAAGACAGAACACCGGGGAGCTGTTTTTT	CASSSRQNTGELFF
NA	TRBD2	TRBJ2-2	TRBV5-1	TGCGCCAGCAGCACGAATGGGGGGGCGAACACCGGGGAGCTGTTTTTT	CASSTNGGANTGELFF
NA	NA	TRBJ1-5	TRBV2	TGTGCCAGCAGTCCGACCCGGGGTCAGCCCCAGCATTTT	CASSPTRGQPQHF
NA	TRBD2	TRBJ2-1	TRBV3-1/TRBV3-2	TGTGCCAGCAGCCATCGGACTAGCTCCTACAATGAGCAGTTCTTC	CASSHRTSSYNEQFF
NA	TRBD1	TRBJ2-7	TRBV30	TGTGCCTGGAGCGACAGGGGCCCCACCTACGAGCAGTACTTC	CAWSDRGPTYEQYF
once	TRBD2	TRBJ2-1	TRBV5-4	TGTGCCAGCAGCGTTAGCGGGAGGCTCAATGAGCAGTTCTTC	CASSVSGRLNEQFF
few	NA	TRBJ2-1	TRBV18	TGTGCCAGCTCACCCCCGGTGTCAGCGGCCTACAATGAGCAGTTCTTC	CASSPPVSAAYNEQFF
NA	NA	TRBJ2-3	TRBV5-1	TGCGCCAGCAGCTTGGACAGAAGCACAGATACGCAGTATTTT	CASSLDRSTDTQYF
NA	TRBD2	TRBJ2-1	TRBV9	TGTGCCAGCAGCCCGCGGGGGGGGGCCCCCCCCTACAATGAGCAGTTCTTC	CASSPRGGAPPYNEQFF
NA	TRBD2	TRBJ2-3	TRBV9	TGTGCCAGCAGCGGGACTAGCGGGGGTTGGGATACGCAGTATTTT	CASSGTSGGWDTQYF
NA	TRBD1	TRBJ1-2	TRBV2	TGTGCCAGCCTCCCCGACAGGGAGGACTATGGCTACACCTTC	CASLPDREDYGYTF
NA	NA	TRBJ1-6	TRBV7-2	TGTGCCAGCAGCCTGTTCGACAGTTCGCATTCACCCCTCCACTTT	CASSLFDSSHSPLHF
NA	TRBD1	TRBJ1-1	TRBV30	TGTGCCTGGAGGAAACAGGGGAATCGGGTAGGTTTTTTCTTT	CAWRKQGNRVGFFF
NA	NA	TRBJ1-5	TRBV18	TGTGCCAGCTCCCTGACAATGGATCAGCCCCAGCATTTT	CASSLTMDQPQHF
NA	TRBD2	TRBJ2-1	TRBV29-1	TGCAGCGTTGAAGACGGGAAGACTAGCGGGAGAGGGTTCTTC	CSVEDGKTSGRGFF
NA	TRBD1	TRBJ1-1	TRBV7-2	TGTGCCAGCAGCTACCGACAGGGGGAAGTTAGGAGCACTGAAGCTTTCTTT	CASSYRQGEVRSTEAFF
NA	NA	TRBJ1-2	TRBV6-5	TGTGCCAGCAGGACAGTTAACTATGGCTACACCTTC	CASRTVNYGYTF